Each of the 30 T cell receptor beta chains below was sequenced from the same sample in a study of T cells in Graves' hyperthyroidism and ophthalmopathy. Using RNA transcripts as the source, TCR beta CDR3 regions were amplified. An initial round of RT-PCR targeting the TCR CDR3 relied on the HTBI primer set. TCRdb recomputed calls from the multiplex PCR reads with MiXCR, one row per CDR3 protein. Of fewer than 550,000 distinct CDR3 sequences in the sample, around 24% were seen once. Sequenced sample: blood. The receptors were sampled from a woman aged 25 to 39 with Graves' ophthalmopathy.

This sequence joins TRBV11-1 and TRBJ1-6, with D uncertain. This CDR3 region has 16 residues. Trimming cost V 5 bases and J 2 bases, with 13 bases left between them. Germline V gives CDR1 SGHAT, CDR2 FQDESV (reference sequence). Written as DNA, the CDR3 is TGTGCCAGCAGCCCCTGGGCCTACACCTATAATTCACCCCTCCACTTT. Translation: CASSPWAYTYNSPLHF.

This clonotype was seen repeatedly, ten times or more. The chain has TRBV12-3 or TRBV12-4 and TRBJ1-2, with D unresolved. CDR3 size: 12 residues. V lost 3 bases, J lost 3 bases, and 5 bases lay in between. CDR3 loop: CASSFADYGYTF. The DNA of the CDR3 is TGTGCCAGCAGTTTCGCAGACTATGGCTACACCTTC.

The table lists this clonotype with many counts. The CDR3 loop is CAIRGAGELFF. The CDR3 coding sequence is TGTGCCATCAGGGGGGCCGGGGAGCTGTTTTTT. The chain combines TRBV6-5 with TRBJ2-2, with D maybe TRBD1 (7 bases). This CDR3 has 11 amino acids. CDR1 is MNHEY and CDR2 is SVGAGI in the germline V gene. The V and J ends lost 10 bases and 6 bases respectively, with 9 bases between them.

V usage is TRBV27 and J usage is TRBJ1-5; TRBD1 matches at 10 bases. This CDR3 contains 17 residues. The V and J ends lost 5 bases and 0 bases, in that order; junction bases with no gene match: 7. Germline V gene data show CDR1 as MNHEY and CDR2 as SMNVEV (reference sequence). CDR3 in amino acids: CASSPRQGALSNQPQHF. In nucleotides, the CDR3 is TGTGCCAGCAGTCCCCGACAGGGGGCCCTTAGCAATCAGCCCCAGCATTTT.

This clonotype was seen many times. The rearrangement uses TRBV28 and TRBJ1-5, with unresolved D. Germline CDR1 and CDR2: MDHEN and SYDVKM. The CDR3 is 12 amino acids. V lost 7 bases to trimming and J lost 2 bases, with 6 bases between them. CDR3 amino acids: CASISRNQPQHF. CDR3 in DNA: TGTGCCAGCATCAGCCGCAATCAGCCCCAGCATTTT.

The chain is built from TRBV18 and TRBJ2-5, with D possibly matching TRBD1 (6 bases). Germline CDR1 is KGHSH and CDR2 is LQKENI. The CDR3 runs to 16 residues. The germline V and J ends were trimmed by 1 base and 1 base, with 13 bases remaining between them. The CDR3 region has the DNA TGTGCCAGCTCACCACGAGGCAGGGGTCTCCAAGAGACCCAGTACTTC. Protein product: CASSPRGRGLQETQYF. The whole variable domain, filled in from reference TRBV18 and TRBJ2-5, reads NAGVMQNPRHLVRRRGQEARLRCSPMKGHSHVYWYRQLPEEGLKFMVYLQKENIIDESGMPKERFSAEFPKEGPSILRIQQVVRGDSAAYFCASSPRGRGLQETQYFGPGTRLLVL.

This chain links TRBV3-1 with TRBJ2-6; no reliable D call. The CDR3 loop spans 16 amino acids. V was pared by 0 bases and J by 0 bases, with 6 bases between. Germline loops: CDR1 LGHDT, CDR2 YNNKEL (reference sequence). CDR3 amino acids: CASSQDFDSGANVLTF. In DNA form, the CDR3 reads TGTGCCAGCAGCCAAGATTTCGACTCTGGGGCCAACGTCCTGACTTTC.

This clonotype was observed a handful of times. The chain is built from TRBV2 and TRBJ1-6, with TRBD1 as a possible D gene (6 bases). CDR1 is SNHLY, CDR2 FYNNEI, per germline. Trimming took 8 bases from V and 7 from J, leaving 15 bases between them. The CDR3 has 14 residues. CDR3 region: CASGGGSFNSPLHF. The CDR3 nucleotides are TGTGCCAGCGGGGGGGGCAGCTTCAATTCACCCCTCCACTTT.

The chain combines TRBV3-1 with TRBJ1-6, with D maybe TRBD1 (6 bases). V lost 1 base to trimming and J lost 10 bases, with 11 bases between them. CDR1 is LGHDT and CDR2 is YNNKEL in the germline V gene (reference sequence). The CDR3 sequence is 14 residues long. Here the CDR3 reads CASSQAGAASPLHF. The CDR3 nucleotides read TGTGCCAGCAGCCAAGCGGGGGCAGCCTCACCCCTCCACTTT.

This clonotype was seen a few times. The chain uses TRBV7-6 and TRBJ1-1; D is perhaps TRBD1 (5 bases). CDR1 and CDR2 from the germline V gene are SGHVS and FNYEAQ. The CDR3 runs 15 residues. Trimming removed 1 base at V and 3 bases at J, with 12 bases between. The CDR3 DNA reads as TGTGCCAGCAGCTTAGGTCGGGGGGTCTACACTGAAGCTTTCTTT. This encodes CASSLGRGVYTEAFF. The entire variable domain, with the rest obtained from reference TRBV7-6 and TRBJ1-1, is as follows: GAGVSQSPRYKVTKRGQDVALRCDPISGHVSLYWYRQALGQGPEFLTYFNYEAQQDKSGLPNDRFSAERPEGSISTLTIQRTEQRDSAMYRCASSLGRGVYTEAFFGQGTRLTVV.

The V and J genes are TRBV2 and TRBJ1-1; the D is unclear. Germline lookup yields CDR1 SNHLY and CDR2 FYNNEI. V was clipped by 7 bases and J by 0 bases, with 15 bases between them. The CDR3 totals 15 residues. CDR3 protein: CASTGADSVNTEAFF. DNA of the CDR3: TGTGCCAGCACTGGAGCAGACTCAGTGAACACTGAAGCTTTCTTT.

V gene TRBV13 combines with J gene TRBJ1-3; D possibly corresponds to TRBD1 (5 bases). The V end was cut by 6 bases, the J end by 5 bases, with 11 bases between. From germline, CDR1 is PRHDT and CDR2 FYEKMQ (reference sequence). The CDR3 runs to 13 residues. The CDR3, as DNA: TGTGCCAGCAGAGCGACAGAGCGAAACACCATATATTTT. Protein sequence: CASRATERNTIYF.

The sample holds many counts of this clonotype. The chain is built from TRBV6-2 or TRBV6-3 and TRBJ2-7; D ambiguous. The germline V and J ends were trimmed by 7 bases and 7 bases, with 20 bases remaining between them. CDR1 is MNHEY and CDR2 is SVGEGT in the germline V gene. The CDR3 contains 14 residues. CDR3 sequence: CASITGTLVGEQYF. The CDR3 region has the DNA TGTGCCAGCATCACGGGCACCTTGGTGGGGGAGCAGTACTTC.

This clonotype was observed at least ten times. The CDR3 here is CASRAPFGGLNTEAFF. The CDR3 DNA follows: TGTGCCAGCAGAGCTCCATTTGGCGGGTTGAACACTGAAGCTTTCTTT. The rearrangement uses TRBV6-1 and TRBJ1-1; the D is unclear. Trimming removed 6 bases at V and 0 bases at J, with 17 bases between. This CDR3 is 16 amino acids long. Germline V gene lookup returns CDR1 MNHNS and CDR2 SASEGT.

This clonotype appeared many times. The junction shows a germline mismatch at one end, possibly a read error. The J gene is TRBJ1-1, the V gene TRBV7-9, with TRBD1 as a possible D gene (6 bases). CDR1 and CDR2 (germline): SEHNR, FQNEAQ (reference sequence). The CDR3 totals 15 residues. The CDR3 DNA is TGTGCCAGCAGATTAGGGGACAACATGAACACTGAAGCTTTCTTT. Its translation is CASRLGDNMNTEAFF.

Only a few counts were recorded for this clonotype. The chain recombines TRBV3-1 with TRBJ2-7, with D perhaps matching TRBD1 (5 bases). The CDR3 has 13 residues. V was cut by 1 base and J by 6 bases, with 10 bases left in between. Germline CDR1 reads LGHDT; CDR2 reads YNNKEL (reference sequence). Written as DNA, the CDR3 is TGTGCCAGCAGCCAAGGGGGCACGAGCGAGCAGTACTTC. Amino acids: CASSQGGTSEQYF.

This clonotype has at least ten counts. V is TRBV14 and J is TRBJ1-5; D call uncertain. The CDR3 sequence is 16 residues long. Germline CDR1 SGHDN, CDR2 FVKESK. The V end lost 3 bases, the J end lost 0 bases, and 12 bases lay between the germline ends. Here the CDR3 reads CASSHFGGYSNQPQHF. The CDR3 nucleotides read TGTGCCAGCAGCCACTTTGGCGGCTATAGCAATCAGCCCCAGCATTTT.

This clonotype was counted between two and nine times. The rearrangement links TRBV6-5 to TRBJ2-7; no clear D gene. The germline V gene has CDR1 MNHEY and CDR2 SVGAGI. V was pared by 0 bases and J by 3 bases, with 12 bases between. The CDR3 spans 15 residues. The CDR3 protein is CASSYSVGRHYEQYF. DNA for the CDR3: TGTGCCAGCAGTTACTCTGTTGGTAGACACTACGAGCAGTACTTC.

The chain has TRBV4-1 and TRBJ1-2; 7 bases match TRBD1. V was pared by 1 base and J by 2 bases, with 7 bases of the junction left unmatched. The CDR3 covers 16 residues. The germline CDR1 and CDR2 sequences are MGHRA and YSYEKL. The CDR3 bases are TGCGCCAGCAGCCAAGCGTTGACAGGGTCCAACTATGGCTACACCTTC. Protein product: CASSQALTGSNYGYTF.

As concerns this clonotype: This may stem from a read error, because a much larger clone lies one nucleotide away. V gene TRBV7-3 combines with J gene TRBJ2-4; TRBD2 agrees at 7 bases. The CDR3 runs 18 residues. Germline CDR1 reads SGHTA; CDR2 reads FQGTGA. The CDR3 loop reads CASSPRARGGIGKNIKYF. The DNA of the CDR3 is TGTGCCAGCAGCCCCCGGGCGCGCGGGGGAATCGGCAAAAACATTAAGTACTTC.

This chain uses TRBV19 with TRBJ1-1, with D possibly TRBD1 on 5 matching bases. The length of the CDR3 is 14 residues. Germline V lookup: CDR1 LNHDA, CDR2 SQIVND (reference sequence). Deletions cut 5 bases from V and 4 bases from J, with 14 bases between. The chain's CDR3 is CASSSGLGGTEAFF. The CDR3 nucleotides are TGTGCCAGTAGTTCGGGACTCGGGGGCACTGAAGCTTTCTTT.

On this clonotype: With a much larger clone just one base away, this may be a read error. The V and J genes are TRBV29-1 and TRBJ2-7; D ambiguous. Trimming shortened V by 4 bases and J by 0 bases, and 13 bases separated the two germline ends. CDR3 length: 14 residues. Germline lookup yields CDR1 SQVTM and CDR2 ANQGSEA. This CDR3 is CSVAGFKVSYEQYF. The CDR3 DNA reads TGCAGCGTTGCGGGCTTCAAGGTCTCCTACGAGCAGTACTTC.

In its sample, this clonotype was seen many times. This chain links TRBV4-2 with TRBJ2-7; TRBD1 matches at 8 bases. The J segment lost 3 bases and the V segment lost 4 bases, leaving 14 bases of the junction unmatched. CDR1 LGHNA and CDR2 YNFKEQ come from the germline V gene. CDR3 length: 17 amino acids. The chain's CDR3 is CASSLPGQGERGYEQYF. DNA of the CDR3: TGTGCCAGCAGCCTGCCCGGACAGGGAGAGAGAGGCTACGAGCAGTACTTC.

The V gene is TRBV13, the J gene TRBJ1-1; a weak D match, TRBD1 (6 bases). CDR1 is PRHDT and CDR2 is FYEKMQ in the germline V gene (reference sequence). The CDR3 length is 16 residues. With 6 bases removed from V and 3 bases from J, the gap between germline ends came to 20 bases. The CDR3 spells CASSPSGGGAYTEAFF. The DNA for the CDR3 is TGTGCCAGCAGTCCCTCCGGGGGGGGCGCTTACACTGAAGCTTTCTTT.

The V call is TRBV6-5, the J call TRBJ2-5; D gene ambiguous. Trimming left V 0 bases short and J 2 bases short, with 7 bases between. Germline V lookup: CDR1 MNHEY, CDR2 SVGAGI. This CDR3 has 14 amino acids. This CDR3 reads CASSYSQAQETQYF. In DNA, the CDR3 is TGTGCCAGCAGTTACTCCCAAGCTCAAGAGACCCAGTACTTC.

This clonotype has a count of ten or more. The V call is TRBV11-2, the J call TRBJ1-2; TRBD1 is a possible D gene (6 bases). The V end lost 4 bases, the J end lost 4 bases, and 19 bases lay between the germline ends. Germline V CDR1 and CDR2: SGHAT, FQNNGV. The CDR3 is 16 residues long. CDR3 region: CASSWIVGASAYGYTF. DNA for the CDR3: TGTGCCAGCAGCTGGATCGTGGGGGCGAGCGCCTATGGCTACACCTTC.

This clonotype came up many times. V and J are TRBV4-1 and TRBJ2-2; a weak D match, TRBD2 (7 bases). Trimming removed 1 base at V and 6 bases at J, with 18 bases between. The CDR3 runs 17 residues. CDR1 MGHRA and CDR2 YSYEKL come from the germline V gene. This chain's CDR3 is CASSQGGGRGRAGELFF. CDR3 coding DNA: TGCGCCAGCAGCCAAGGGGGGGGGCGAGGTAGGGCCGGGGAGCTGTTTTTT.

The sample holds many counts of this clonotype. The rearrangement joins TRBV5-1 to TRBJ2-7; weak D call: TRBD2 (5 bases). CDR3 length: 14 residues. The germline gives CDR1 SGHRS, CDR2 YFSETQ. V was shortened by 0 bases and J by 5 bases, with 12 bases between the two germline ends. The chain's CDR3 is CASSLEQGSNEQYF. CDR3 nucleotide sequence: TGCGCCAGCAGCTTGGAGCAAGGGAGCAACGAGCAGTACTTC.

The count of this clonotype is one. The CDR3 sequence: CASSSVAGFSHEQYF. CDR3 DNA sequence: TGTGCCAGCAGCTCGGTAGCGGGATTTTCCCACGAGCAGTACTTC. The V and J genes are TRBV7-2 and TRBJ2-7; 8 nucleotides agree with TRBD2. The V gene's germline CDR1 is SGHTA and CDR2 FQGNSA. V lost 4 bases to trimming and J lost 5 bases; unmatched junction nucleotides: 10. The CDR3 runs to 15 residues.

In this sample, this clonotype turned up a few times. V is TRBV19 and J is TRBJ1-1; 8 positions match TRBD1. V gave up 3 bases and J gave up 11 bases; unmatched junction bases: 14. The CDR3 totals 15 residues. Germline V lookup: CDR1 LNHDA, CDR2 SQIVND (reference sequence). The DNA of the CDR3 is TGTGCCAGTAGTATTTCGGCGACAGGGGCCGACGGGGCTTTCTTT. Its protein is CASSISATGADGAFF.